The clone carrying this T cell receptor (beta chain) was detected many times. This may be a read error, as it is one base from a much larger clone. V dropped 1 base and J dropped 5 bases, with 6 bases sitting between them. Germline V gene data show CDR1 as SEHNR and CDR2 as FQNEAQ (reference sequence). This CDR3 comprises 12 residues. This sample was taken from a study of T cells in Graves' hyperthyroidism and ophthalmopathy. The TCR beta CDR3 regions underwent amplification using RNA transcripts as the source. First-round RT-PCR targeting the TCR CDR3 was performed with the HTBI primer set. TCRdb passed the multiplex PCR reads through MiXCR, listing each CDR3 protein once. The sample has about 360,000 distinct CDR3 sequences; less than 15% are singletons.

The clonotype originates from a woman aged 18 to 35 with Graves' hyperthyroidism. The chain couples TRBV7-9 to TRBJ2-7; no firm D call. The sample taken for sequencing was blood. The CDR3 DNA is TGTGCCAGCAGCTTAGTAGCCCACGAGCAGTACTTC. It encodes CASSLVAHEQYF.